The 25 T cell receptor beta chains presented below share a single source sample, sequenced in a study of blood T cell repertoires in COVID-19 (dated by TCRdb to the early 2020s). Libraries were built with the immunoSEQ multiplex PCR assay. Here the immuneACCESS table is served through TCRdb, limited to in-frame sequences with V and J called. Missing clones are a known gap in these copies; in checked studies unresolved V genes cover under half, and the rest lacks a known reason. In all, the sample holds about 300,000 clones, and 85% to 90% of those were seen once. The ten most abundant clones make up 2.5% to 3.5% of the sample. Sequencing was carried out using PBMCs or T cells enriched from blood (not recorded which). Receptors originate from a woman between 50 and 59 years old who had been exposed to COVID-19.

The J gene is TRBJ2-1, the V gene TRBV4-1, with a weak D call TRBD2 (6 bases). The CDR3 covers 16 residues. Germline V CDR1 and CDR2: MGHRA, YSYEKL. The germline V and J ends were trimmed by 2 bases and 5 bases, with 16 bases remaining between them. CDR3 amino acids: CASSQYGLPRDNEQFF. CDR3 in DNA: TGCGCCAGCAGCCAATACGGACTACCCAGAGACAATGAGCAGTTCTTC.

CDR3 amino acids: CASSQDGTRGANEKLFF. The CDR3 DNA follows: TGTGCCAGCAGCCAAGACGGTACAAGGGGCGCAAATGAAAAACTGTTTTTT. The J gene is TRBJ1-4, the V gene TRBV4-2; a weak D match, TRBD1 (5 bases). Trimming removed 0 bases from V and 5 bases from J, with 16 bases in between. From germline, CDR1 is LGHNA and CDR2 YNFKEQ. The CDR3 is 17 amino acids.

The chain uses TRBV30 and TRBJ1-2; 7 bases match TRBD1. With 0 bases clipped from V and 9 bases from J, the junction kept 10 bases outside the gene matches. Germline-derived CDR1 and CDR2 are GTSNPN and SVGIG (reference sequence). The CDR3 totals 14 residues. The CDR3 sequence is CAWSVGTALYRYTF. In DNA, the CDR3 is TGTGCCTGGAGTGTAGGGACAGCCCTTTATCGCTACACCTTC. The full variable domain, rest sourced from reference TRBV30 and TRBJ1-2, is SQTIHQWPATLVQPVGSPLSLECTVEGTSNPNLYWYRQAAGRGLQLLFYSVGIGQISSEVPQNLSASRPQDRQFILSSKKLLLSDSGFYLCAWSVGTALYRYTFGSGTRLTVV.

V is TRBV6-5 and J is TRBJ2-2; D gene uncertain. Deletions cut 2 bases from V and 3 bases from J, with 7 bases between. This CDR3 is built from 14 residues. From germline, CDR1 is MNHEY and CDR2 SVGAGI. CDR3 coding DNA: TGTGCCAGCAGTTACGCAGGCGACACCGGGGAGCTGTTTTTT. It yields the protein CASSYAGDTGELFF.

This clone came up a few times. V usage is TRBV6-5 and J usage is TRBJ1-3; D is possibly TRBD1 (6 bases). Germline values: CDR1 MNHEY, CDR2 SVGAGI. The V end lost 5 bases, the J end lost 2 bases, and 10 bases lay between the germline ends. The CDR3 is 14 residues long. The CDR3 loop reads CASSTGNTGNTIYF. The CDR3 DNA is TGTGCCAGCAGTACAGGGAATACTGGAAACACCATATATTTT.

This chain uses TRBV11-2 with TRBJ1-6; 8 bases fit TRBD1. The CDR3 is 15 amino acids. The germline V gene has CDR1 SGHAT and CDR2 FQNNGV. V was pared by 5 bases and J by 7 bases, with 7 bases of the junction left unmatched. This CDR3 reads CASSGWTGTNSPLHF. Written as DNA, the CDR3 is TGTGCCAGCAGCGGATGGACAGGGACCAATTCACCCCTCCACTTT.

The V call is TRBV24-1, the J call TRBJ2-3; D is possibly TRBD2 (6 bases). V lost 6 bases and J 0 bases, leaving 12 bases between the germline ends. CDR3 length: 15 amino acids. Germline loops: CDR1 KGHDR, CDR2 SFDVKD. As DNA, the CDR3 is TGTGCCACCAGTCCCTGGGCGGGAAGCACAGATACGCAGTATTTT. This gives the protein CATSPWAGSTDTQYF.

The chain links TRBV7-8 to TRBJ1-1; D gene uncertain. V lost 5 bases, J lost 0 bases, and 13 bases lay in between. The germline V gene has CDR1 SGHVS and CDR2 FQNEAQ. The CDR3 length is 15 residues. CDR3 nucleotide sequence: TGTGCCAGCAGCCATGCTAGGCGGGTGAACACTGAAGCTTTCTTT. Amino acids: CASSHARRVNTEAFF.

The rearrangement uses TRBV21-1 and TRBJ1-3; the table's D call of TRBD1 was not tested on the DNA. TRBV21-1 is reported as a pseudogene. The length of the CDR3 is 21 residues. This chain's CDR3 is CASSKVLFGETGRSSGNTIYF. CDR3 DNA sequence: TGTGCCAGCAGCAAAGTCCTATTTGGGGAGACAGGCAGGAGCTCTGGAAACACCATATATTTT.

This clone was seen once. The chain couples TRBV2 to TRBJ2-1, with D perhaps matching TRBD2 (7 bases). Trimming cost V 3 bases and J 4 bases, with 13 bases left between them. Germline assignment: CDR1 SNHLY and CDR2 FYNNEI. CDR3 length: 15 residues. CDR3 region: CASSDGRGRYNEQFF. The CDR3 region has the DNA TGTGCCAGCAGTGATGGGCGGGGGCGATACAATGAGCAGTTCTTC.

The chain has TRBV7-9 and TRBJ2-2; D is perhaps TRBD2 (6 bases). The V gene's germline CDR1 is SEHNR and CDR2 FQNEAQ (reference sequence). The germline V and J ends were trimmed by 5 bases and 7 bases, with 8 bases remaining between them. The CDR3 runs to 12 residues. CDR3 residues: CASSRDFGELFF. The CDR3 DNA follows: TGTGCCAGCAGCCGGGACTTCGGGGAGCTGTTTTTT.

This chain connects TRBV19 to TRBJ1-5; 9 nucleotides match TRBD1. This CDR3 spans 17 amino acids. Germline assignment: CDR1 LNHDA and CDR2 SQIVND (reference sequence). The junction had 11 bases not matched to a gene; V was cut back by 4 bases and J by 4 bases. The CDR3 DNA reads TGTGCCAGTAGTACTGGCCCCAATGACAGGGGGAATCAGCCCCAGCATTTT. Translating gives CASSTGPNDRGNQPQHF.

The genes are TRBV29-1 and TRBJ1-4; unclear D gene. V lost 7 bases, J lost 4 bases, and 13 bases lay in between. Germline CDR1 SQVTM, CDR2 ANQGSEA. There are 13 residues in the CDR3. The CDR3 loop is CSAMTGGNEKLFF. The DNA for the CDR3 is TGCAGCGCTATGACGGGAGGTAATGAAAAACTGTTTTTT. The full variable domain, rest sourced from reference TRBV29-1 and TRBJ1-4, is SAVISQKPSRDICQRGTSLTIQCQVDSQVTMMFWYRQQPGQSLTLIATANQGSEATYESGFVIDKFPISRPNLTFSTLTVSNMSPEDSSIYLCSAMTGGNEKLFFGSGTQLSVL.

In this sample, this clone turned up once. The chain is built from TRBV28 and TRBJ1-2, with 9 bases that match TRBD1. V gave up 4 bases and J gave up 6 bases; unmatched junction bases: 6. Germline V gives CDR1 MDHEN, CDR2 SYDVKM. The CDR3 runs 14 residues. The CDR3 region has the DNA TGTGCCAGCAGTTCGATTGGGACAGGGAATGGCTACACCTTC. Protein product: CASSSIGTGNGYTF.

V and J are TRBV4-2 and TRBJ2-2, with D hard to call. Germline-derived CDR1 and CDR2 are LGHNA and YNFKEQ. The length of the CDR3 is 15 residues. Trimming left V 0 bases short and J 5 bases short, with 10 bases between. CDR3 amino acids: CASSQDNLSTGELFF. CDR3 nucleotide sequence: TGTGCCAGCAGCCAAGATAACCTATCTACCGGGGAGCTGTTTTTT.

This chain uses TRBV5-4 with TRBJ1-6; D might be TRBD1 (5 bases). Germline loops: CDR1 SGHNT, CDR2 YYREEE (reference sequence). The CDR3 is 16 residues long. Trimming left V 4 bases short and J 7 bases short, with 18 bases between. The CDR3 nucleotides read TGTGCCAGCAGCACCATATCAGGGACTCCAAATTCACCCCTCCACTTT. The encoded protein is CASSTISGTPNSPLHF.

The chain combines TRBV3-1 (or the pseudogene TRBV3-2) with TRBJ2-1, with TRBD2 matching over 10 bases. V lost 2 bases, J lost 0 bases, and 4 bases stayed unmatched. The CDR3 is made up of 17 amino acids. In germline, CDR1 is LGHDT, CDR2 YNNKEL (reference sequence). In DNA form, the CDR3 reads TGTGCCAGCAGCCAATTACTAGCGGGGAGCTCCTACAATGAGCAGTTCTTC. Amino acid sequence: CASSQLLAGSSYNEQFF.

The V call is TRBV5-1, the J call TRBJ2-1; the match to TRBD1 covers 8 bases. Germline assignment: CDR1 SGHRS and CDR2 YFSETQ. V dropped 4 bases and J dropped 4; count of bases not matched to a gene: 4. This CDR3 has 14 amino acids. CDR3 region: CASSPDRDYNEQFF. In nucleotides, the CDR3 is TGCGCCAGCAGCCCGGACAGGGATTACAATGAGCAGTTCTTC.

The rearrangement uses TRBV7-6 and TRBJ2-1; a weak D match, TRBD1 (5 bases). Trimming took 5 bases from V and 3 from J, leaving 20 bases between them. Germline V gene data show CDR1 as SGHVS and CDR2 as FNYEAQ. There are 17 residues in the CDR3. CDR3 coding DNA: TGTGCCAGCAGCCCAGACAGCTCAACCTCCTACTACAATGAGCAGTTCTTC. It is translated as CASSPDSSTSYYNEQFF. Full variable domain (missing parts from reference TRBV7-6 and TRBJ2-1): GAGVSQSPRYKVTKRGQDVALRCDPISGHVSLYWYRQALGQGPEFLTYFNYEAQQDKSGLPNDRFSAERPEGSISTLTIQRTEQRDSAMYRCASSPDSSTSYYNEQFFGPGTRLTVL.

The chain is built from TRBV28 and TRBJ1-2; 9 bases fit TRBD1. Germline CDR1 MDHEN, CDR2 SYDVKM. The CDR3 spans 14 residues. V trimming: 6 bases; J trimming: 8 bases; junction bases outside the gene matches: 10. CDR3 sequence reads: CASRRTGAMGGYTF. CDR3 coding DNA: TGTGCCAGCAGACGGACAGGGGCCATGGGGGGCTACACCTTC.

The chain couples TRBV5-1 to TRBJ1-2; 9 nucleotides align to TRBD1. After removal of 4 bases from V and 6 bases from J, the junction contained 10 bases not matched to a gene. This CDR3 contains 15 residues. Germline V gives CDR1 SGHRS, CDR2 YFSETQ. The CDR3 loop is CASSNVPGQGDGYTF. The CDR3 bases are TGCGCCAGCAGCAACGTTCCGGGACAGGGTGATGGCTACACCTTC.

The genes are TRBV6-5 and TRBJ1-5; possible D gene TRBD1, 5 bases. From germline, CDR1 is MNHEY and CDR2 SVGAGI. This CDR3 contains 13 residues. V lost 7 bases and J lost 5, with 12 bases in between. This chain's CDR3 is CASIQGRDQPQHF. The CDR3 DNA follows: TGTGCCAGCATTCAGGGAAGAGATCAGCCCCAGCATTTT.

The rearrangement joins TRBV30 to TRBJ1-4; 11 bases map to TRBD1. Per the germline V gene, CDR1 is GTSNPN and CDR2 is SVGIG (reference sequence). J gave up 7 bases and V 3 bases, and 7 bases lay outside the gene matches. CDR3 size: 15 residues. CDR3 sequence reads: CAWSRTGGVGEKLFF. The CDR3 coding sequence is TGTGCCTGGAGCCGGACAGGGGGCGTGGGTGAAAAACTGTTTTTT.

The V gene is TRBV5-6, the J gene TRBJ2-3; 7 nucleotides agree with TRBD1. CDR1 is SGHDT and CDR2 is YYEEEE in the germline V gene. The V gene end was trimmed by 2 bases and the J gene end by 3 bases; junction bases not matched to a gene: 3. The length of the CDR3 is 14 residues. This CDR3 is CASSLRQGTDTQYF. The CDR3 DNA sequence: TGTGCCAGCAGCTTAAGACAGGGAACAGATACGCAGTATTTT.

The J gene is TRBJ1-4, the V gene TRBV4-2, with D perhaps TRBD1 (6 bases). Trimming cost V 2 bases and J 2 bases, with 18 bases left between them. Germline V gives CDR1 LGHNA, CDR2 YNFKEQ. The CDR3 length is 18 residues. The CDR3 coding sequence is TGTGCCAGCAGCCAACTCAAACTAGGACAGATTACTAATGAAAAACTGTTTTTT. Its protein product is CASSQLKLGQITNEKLFF.